The following is a TCR beta chain sequence with its context. Germline V gene sequence: CDR1 MDHEN, CDR2 SYDVKM. With 6 bases removed from V and 7 bases from J, the gap between germline ends came to 19 bases. The CDR3 is made up of 16 amino acids. This entry is derived from a study of blood T cell repertoires in COVID-19. Study details: From the United States, Italy and Spain came samples of acute and convalescent COVID-19. PBMCs, B-cell-depleted T cells, or T cells were the source of the cDNA or gDNA that made up the material.

Per the original methods: Cell counts per sample came from amplifying reference gene primers. Produced via immunoSEQ multiplex PCR; TCRdb's table is partial and in-frame only. V and J calls and clone size are as listed in that table; D and trimming were resolved from the DNA. The sample comprises over 150,000 clones, just over 85% of which are singletons, and around 7% rests with the top ten. Sequencing input: peripheral blood. The clonotype was recovered from a man aged 45-65 years with active or convalescent COVID-19. The chain combines TRBV28 with TRBJ1-6, with D possibly matching TRBD1 (6 bases). The CDR3 is CASSPLARGINSPLHF. The CDR3 coding sequence is TGTGCCAGCAGCCCCCTGGCCAGGGGAATAAATTCACCCCTCCACTTT.